What follows is one TCR beta chain and its context. Its specificity is unknown. This table comes from immunoSEQ multiplex PCR, and its TCRdb copy is limited to in-frame clones, with some not included. The listing records more than 110,000 clones. The sample comes from a study of T cell responses to AZD1222 COVID-19 vaccine. The CDR3 loop spans 15 amino acids. V gave up 1 base and J gave up 3 bases, with 12 bases separating them. Germline V gives CDR1 MNHNS, CDR2 SASEGT. Study outcomes and limitations: Spike-specific TCR breadth and depth were elevated following two AZD1222 doses. Baseline seropositivity characterized only a handful of AZD1222 recipients. Spike-spanning, vaccine-associated CD4 TCRs were dominant at 160-218 and 743-854.

The sample consisted of peripheral blood. The chain has TRBV6-1 and TRBJ1-2; possible D gene TRBD1, 6 bases. This clonotype was obtained from an adult in good health. Here the CDR3 DNA reads TGTGCCAGCAGTGAAGTGGGGGGCAGGGACTATGGCTACACCTTC. This encodes CASSEVGGRDYGYTF.